The 16 T cell receptor beta chains below were found in one sample sequenced in a study of blood T cell repertoires in COVID-19. Produced via immunoSEQ multiplex PCR; TCRdb's table is partial and in-frame only. The sample lists about 380,000 clones; 88% were seen once. The sample taken for sequencing was PBMCs or T cells enriched from blood (not recorded which). These receptors originate from a woman under 30 who had recovered from COVID-19.

The V call is TRBV5-6, the J call TRBJ1-4, with D perhaps TRBD1 (5 bases). The CDR3 runs 15 residues. CDR1 SGHDT and CDR2 YYEEEE come from the germline V gene. Trimming pared 0 bases from V and 7 bases from J, leaving 13 bases between. CDR3 region: CASSLGAGRGEKLFF. The CDR3 coding sequence is TGTGCCAGCAGCTTGGGAGCAGGGCGCGGTGAAAAACTGTTTTTT.

In DNA, the CDR3 is TGTGCCAGCAGCGTCAGGGACAGACAAGAGACCCAGTACTTC. Its protein product is CASSVRDRQETQYF. V and J are TRBV9 and TRBJ2-5; TRBD1 aligns across 7 bases. Per germline, CDR1 SGDLS and CDR2 YYNGEE. V shed 2 bases and J 2 bases; nucleotides not matched to a gene: 3. This CDR3 region has 14 residues.

The genes are TRBV10-3 and TRBJ2-4; D not certain. The CDR3 is made up of 14 amino acids. V was shortened by 0 bases and J by 4 bases, with 7 bases between the two germline ends. Germline lookup yields CDR1 ENHRY and CDR2 SYGVKD. Here the CDR3 reads CAISESAGKNIQYF. Written as DNA, the CDR3 is TGTGCCATCAGTGAGTCGGCCGGGAAAAACATTCAGTACTTC.

V gene TRBV4-1 combines with J gene TRBJ1-5; D gene unclear. Germline CDR1 and CDR2: MGHRA and YSYEKL. V gave up 1 base and J gave up 3 bases, with 7 bases separating them. The length of the CDR3 is 14 residues. The CDR3 reads CASSQAPFNQPQHF. Written as DNA, the CDR3 is TGCGCCAGCAGCCAAGCCCCCTTCAATCAGCCCCAGCATTTT.

In this sample, this clone turned up a few times. DNA of the CDR3: TGTGCCAGCAGCTTAGAACAGGGAAATCAGCCCCAGCATTTT. Its protein is CASSLEQGNQPQHF. The V and J genes are TRBV7-2 and TRBJ1-5, with D possibly TRBD1 on 6 matching bases. The ends were cut back, 1 base at V and 4 bases at J, with 8 bases in the middle. Germline lookup yields CDR1 SGHTA and CDR2 FQGNSA. The CDR3 loop spans 14 amino acids.

The chain carries TRBV7-6 and TRBJ2-3, with D tentatively TRBD2 (6 bases). Germline V gene data show CDR1 as SGHVS and CDR2 as FNYEAQ. The CDR3 is 19 amino acids. Trimming took 5 bases from V and 4 from J, leaving 28 bases between them. CDR3 loop: CASSQSRDSPDFPADTQYF. CDR3 nucleotide sequence: TGTGCCAGCAGCCAATCGCGGGACTCGCCTGATTTTCCGGCAGATACGCAGTATTTT.

The chain carries TRBV5-6 and TRBJ1-6; no firm D call. The CDR3 runs 15 residues. Per germline, CDR1 SGHDT and CDR2 YYEEEE. The V end was cut by 0 bases, the J end by 5 bases, with 9 bases between. The CDR3 here is CASSLAHGDNSPLHF. The CDR3, as DNA: TGTGCCAGCAGCTTGGCGCATGGAGATAATTCACCCCTCCACTTT.

With regard to this clone: Other DNA sequences in this specimen translate into the identical CDR3. The chain joins TRBV30 to TRBJ1-5, with 7 bases lining up with TRBD1. J gave up 2 bases and V 2 bases, and 3 bases lay outside the gene matches. The CDR3 totals 14 residues. The germline V gene encodes CDR1 GTSNPN and CDR2 SVGIG (reference sequence). CDR3 protein: CAWSPGQGNQPQHF. The CDR3 DNA follows: TGTGCCTGGAGTCCCGGACAGGGCAATCAGCCCCAGCATTTT. The full variable domain, in which reference TRBV30 and TRBJ1-5 provide the parts outside the CDR3, is SQTIHQWPATLVQPVGSPLSLECTVEGTSNPNLYWYRQAAGRGLQLLFYSVGIGQISSEVPQNLSASRPQDRQFILSSKKLLLSDSGFYLCAWSPGQGNQPQHFGDGTRLSIL.

The V and J genes are TRBV2 and TRBJ2-7, with 8 nucleotides matching TRBD2. The CDR3 is 14 amino acids. Germline-derived CDR1 and CDR2 are SNHLY and FYNNEI. Losses at the gene ends were 4 bases for V and 1 base for J; bases not matched to a gene: 3. CDR3 sequence (DNA): TGTGCCAGCAGTGTTGAGCGGGAGTCCTACGAGCAGTACTTC. Its protein product is CASSVERESYEQYF.

This chain links TRBV29-1 with TRBJ2-7; 10 nucleotides line up with TRBD1. V was clipped by 3 bases and J by 3 bases; unmatched bases: 8. The germline gives CDR1 SQVTM, CDR2 ANQGSEA. The CDR3 has 15 residues. Written as DNA, the CDR3 is TGCAGCGTTGATTTTAAAGGGACAGGGGACTACGAGCAGTACTTC. This gives the protein CSVDFKGTGDYEQYF.

The rearrangement links TRBV6-1 to TRBJ1-1, with a weak D call TRBD1 (6 bases). This CDR3 has 14 amino acids. With 3 bases removed from V and 2 bases from J, the gap between germline ends came to 10 bases. The germline gives CDR1 MNHNS, CDR2 SASEGT. CDR3 in DNA: TGTGCCAGCAGTGACAGGGGCGCCAACACTGAAGCTTTCTTT. It yields the protein CASSDRGANTEAFF.

V and J are TRBV19 and TRBJ2-7; TRBD1 matches at 8 bases. The CDR3 has 15 amino acids. V was clipped by 5 bases and J by 2 bases; unmatched bases: 8. Germline-derived CDR1 and CDR2 are LNHDA and SQIVND (reference sequence). This CDR3 is CASSVGQGSPYEQYF. In DNA, the CDR3 is TGTGCCAGTAGTGTAGGACAGGGCTCACCCTACGAGCAGTACTTC.

This sequence joins TRBV27 and TRBJ1-6; no definite D call. Trimming removed 2 bases at V and 10 bases at J, with 12 bases between. The germline V gene encodes CDR1 MNHEY and CDR2 SMNVEV (reference sequence). The CDR3 length is 14 residues. As DNA, the CDR3 is TGTGCCAGCAGTTTACGGGGAAACGAGTCACCCCTCCACTTT. Its translation: CASSLRGNESPLHF.

The V and J genes are TRBV6-2 or TRBV6-3 and TRBJ1-3, with D perhaps TRBD1 (6 bases). The CDR3 covers 14 residues. V lost 5 bases and J 0 bases, leaving 8 bases between the germline ends. Germline CDR1 reads MNHEY; CDR2 reads SVGEGT. The CDR3 region is CASSQDSSGNTIYF. CDR3 sequence (DNA): TGTGCCAGCAGTCAGGACAGCTCTGGAAACACCATATATTTT.

The chain carries TRBV2 and TRBJ1-1; 8 bases line up with TRBD1. Per the germline V gene, CDR1 is SNHLY and CDR2 is FYNNEI. V shed 7 bases and J 1 base; nucleotides not matched to a gene: 11. The CDR3 covers 16 residues. The CDR3 here is CASTLDRGIWNTEAFF. The CDR3 region has the DNA TGTGCCAGCACCCTCGACAGGGGAATATGGAACACTGAAGCTTTCTTT.

This rearrangement joins TRBV5-1 to TRBJ1-4; TRBD1 aligns across 12 bases. The CDR3 is made up of 17 amino acids. CDR1 and CDR2 (germline): SGHRS, YFSETQ. V lost 4 bases, J lost 8 bases, and 12 bases stayed unmatched. Here the CDR3 DNA reads TGCGCCAGCAGCCCGGGGGACAGGGGGCGGTTTGGAGAAAAACTGTTTTTT. Encoded protein: CASSPGDRGRFGEKLFF.